These 25 T cell receptor beta chains came from one sample sequenced in a study of Ad26.COV2.S vaccination and SARS-CoV-2 variants. The method was immunoSEQ multiplex PCR; TCRdb's version includes in-frame clones alone and lacks a portion of them. The repertoire holds about 480,000 clones, with around 85% as singletons. Described treatment: some 20 received Ad26.COV2.S at low or high dose, single or two shots; a few received placebo; per-sample allocation not given. Day 63 after the first vaccine or placebo injection was the time point for sampling. The sequencing used peripheral blood, collected in a trial of Ad26.COV2.S vaccine versus placebo. The source is a person between 18 and 65 years old who received the Ad26.COV2.S COVID-19 vaccine or a placebo.

The chain is built from TRBV10-3 and TRBJ2-3, with D tentatively TRBD1 (6 bases). The germline gives CDR1 ENHRY, CDR2 SYGVKD. The CDR3 runs 16 residues. The V end was cut by 3 bases, the J end by 5 bases, with 18 bases between. CDR3 nucleotides: TGTGCCATCAGTGACTTTCAGGGGAAAAAGCGAGATACGCAGTATTTT. The encoded protein is CAISDFQGKKRDTQYF.

This rearrangement joins TRBV28 to TRBJ1-1; D is undetermined. Deletions cut 5 bases from V and 5 bases from J, with 9 bases between. There are 12 residues in the CDR3. CDR1 is MDHEN and CDR2 is SYDVKM in the germline V gene. The CDR3 DNA sequence: TGTGCCAGCAGTATGGCTGGAACTGAAGCTTTCTTT. Translated, it gives CASSMAGTEAFF.

The chain joins TRBV4-2 to TRBJ2-3; TRBD2 might be the D (5 bases). The CDR3 runs 17 residues. Germline V lookup: CDR1 LGHNA, CDR2 YNFKEQ. The V gene lost 3 bases and the J gene lost 2 bases, with 18 bases spanning the gap. As DNA, the CDR3 is TGTGCCAGCAGCCATGGCTCCGGTCAGCGGATCACAGATACGCAGTATTTT. Residues: CASSHGSGQRITDTQYF.

The chain joins TRBV18 to TRBJ1-1; no reliable D call. From germline, CDR1 is KGHSH and CDR2 LQKENI. Trimming removed 2 bases from V and 4 bases from J, with 14 bases in between. CDR3 length: 15 residues. The CDR3 loop is CASSPKVGFVTEAFF. The CDR3 coding sequence is TGTGCCAGCTCACCAAAGGTAGGGTTCGTCACTGAAGCTTTCTTT.

V and J are TRBV7-6 and TRBJ2-3; 11 nucleotides line up with TRBD2. Germline V gives CDR1 SGHVS, CDR2 FNYEAQ. The CDR3 consists of 16 residues. The V and J ends lost 1 base and 10 bases, in that order; junction bases with no gene match: 10. The CDR3 region is CASSLDLPGLAEAQYF. CDR3 sequence (DNA): TGTGCCAGCAGCTTAGACTTACCGGGACTAGCGGAAGCGCAGTATTTT.

This sequence joins TRBV19 and TRBJ2-7; 9 bases align to TRBD2. CDR3 length equals 14 residues. The germline V gene has CDR1 LNHDA and CDR2 SQIVND (reference sequence). J lost 3 bases, V lost 5 bases, and 5 bases had no gene match. CDR3 in amino acids: CASSPLAGFYEQYF. CDR3 sequence (DNA): TGTGCCAGTAGTCCACTAGCGGGCTTCTACGAGCAGTACTTC.

The chain recombines TRBV19 with TRBJ2-1; no clear D. This CDR3 has 14 amino acids. V lost 3 bases and J 4 bases, leaving 10 bases between the germline ends. The germline CDR1 and CDR2 sequences are LNHDA and SQIVND (reference sequence). The CDR3 is CASSITGHYNEQFF. CDR3 bases: TGTGCCAGTAGTATTACCGGCCATTACAATGAGCAGTTCTTC.

This rearrangement joins TRBV7-9 to TRBJ2-3; D might be TRBD1 (6 bases). This CDR3 is 19 amino acids long. The V end was cut by 10 bases, the J end by 0 bases, with 29 bases between. CDR1 and CDR2 from the germline V gene are SEHNR and FQNEAQ (reference sequence). The CDR3 bases are TGTGCCACGTATGGGCCCTCCGAGGGGGATTACCCGAGCACAGATACGCAGTATTTT. Its translation is CATYGPSEGDYPSTDTQYF.

The CDR3 coding sequence is TGCAGCGTGCAGCAGGGGACAAGGCTGGGGGAGCAGTACTTC. This translates into CSVQQGTRLGEQYF. The chain recombines TRBV29-1 with TRBJ2-7; possibly TRBD1 for D (6 bases). CDR3 length equals 14 residues. Germline V gives CDR1 SQVTM, CDR2 ANQGSEA. V lost 6 bases, J lost 7 bases, and 22 bases lay in between.

This clone was detected only once. The chain recombines TRBV30 with TRBJ2-5, with TRBD2 identical over 13 bases. The germline gives CDR1 GTSNPN, CDR2 SVGIG (reference sequence). The V and J ends lost 4 bases and 5 bases, in that order; junction bases with no gene match: 7. CDR3 length: 15 amino acids. DNA of the CDR3: TGTGCCTGGACAAGACTAGCGGGAGGTGGGGAGACCCAGTACTTC. Amino acids: CAWTRLAGGGETQYF.

The chain carries TRBV20-1 and TRBJ1-3, with D uncertain. The ends were cut back, 3 bases at V and 4 bases at J, with 16 bases in the middle. This CDR3 is built from 15 residues. Germline assignment: CDR1 DFQATT and CDR2 SNEGSKA (reference sequence). The CDR3 DNA sequence: TGCAGTGCTAGTAAGCCGGGCCTAGGGGGAAACACCATATATTTT. This codes for CSASKPGLGGNTIYF.

This clone was counted a few times. The rearrangement uses TRBV30 and TRBJ1-3; possibly TRBD1 for D (5 bases). In germline, CDR1 is GTSNPN, CDR2 SVGIG (reference sequence). Trimming cost V 4 bases and J 0 bases, with 10 bases left between them. This CDR3 is 14 amino acids long. The CDR3 DNA sequence: TGTGCCTGGATGGGGGTAAACTCTGGAAACACCATATATTTT. Its translation is CAWMGVNSGNTIYF.

The chain carries TRBV18 and TRBJ2-5, with D unclear. Germline lookup yields CDR1 KGHSH and CDR2 LQKENI. The CDR3 loop spans 13 amino acids. V lost 3 bases and J lost 2, with 7 bases in between. DNA of the CDR3: TGTGCCAGCTCACCGCCGCAACAAGAGACCCAGTACTTC. It codes for CASSPPQQETQYF.

The chain joins TRBV7-3 to TRBJ1-5; 9 bases are a match to TRBD1. CDR3 length: 21 amino acids. Germline V gene data show CDR1 as SGHTA and CDR2 as FQGTGA. Losses at the gene ends were 4 bases for V and 4 bases for J; bases not matched to a gene: 23. The CDR3 loop reads CASSSHQQGAPFFSLNQPQHF. CDR3 bases: TGTGCCAGCAGCTCGCACCAACAGGGGGCACCTTTTTTCTCCCTAAATCAGCCCCAGCATTTT.

V usage is TRBV30 and J usage is TRBJ2-7, with a tentative D call TRBD1 (6 bases). The V gene's germline CDR1 is GTSNPN and CDR2 SVGIG (reference sequence). The CDR3 length is 13 residues. V was pared by 3 bases and J by 9 bases, with 18 bases between. This CDR3 is CAWSPGTTLGQYF. CDR3 nucleotide sequence: TGTGCCTGGAGCCCCGGGACAACTCTGGGGCAGTACTTC.

The J gene is TRBJ1-6, the V gene TRBV7-6, with 10 positions matching TRBD1. Looked up from germline, CDR1 is SGHVS and CDR2 is FNYEAQ. This CDR3 has 15 residues. The ends lost 5 bases at V and 7 bases at J; junction bases unmatched: 5. The CDR3 here is CASSTTGQGNSPLHF. CDR3 DNA: TGTGCCAGCAGCACAACGGGACAGGGGAATTCACCCCTCCACTTT.

The gene calls are TRBV9 and TRBJ2-1, with a tentative D call TRBD2 (6 bases). The CDR3 is made up of 14 amino acids. The germline CDR1 and CDR2 sequences are SGDLS and YYNGEE. The germline V and J ends were trimmed by 2 bases and 8 bases, with 14 bases remaining between them. The CDR3 DNA is TGTGCCAGCAGCGTGCGGGGTTTGGGGGATGAGCAGTTCTTC. It is translated as CASSVRGLGDEQFF.

The chain carries TRBV2 and TRBJ2-1; 7 positions agree with TRBD2. CDR3 size: 12 residues. Germline-derived CDR1 and CDR2 are SNHLY and FYNNEI. V lost 2 bases, J lost 12 bases, and 4 bases stayed unmatched. CDR3: CASSESPSGQFF. Here the CDR3 DNA reads TGTGCCAGCAGTGAAAGTCCTAGCGGGCAGTTCTTC. Drawing the rest from reference TRBV2 and TRBJ2-1, the complete variable domain is EPEVTQTPSHQVTQMGQEVILRCVPISNHLYFYWYRQILGQKVEFLVSFYNNEISEKSEIFDDQFSVERPDGSNFTLKIRSTKLEDSAMYFCASSESPSGQFFGPGTRLTVL.

In its sample, this clone was seen once. The chain is built from TRBV19 and TRBJ1-2, with TRBD1 matching over 10 bases. The V gene end was trimmed by 5 bases and the J gene end by 8 bases; junction bases not matched to a gene: 11. This CDR3 has 15 amino acids. Germline loops: CDR1 LNHDA, CDR2 SQIVND (reference sequence). The CDR3 reads CASSLSGQGIWGYTF. CDR3 bases: TGTGCCAGTAGTTTATCGGGACAGGGGATCTGGGGCTACACCTTC.

The chain carries TRBV27 and TRBJ2-1; 8 bases line up with TRBD1. Germline V lookup: CDR1 MNHEY, CDR2 SMNVEV (reference sequence). V was pared by 9 bases and J by 4 bases, with 14 bases of the junction left unmatched. The CDR3 loop spans 16 amino acids. CDR3 sequence: CASTRRGQDFYNEQFF. The CDR3 DNA follows: TGTGCCAGTACTAGGCGGGGACAGGATTTTTACAATGAGCAGTTCTTC.

V usage is TRBV27 and J usage is TRBJ2-1; possibly TRBD2 for D (6 bases). V lost 3 bases and J 0 bases, leaving 9 bases between the germline ends. The CDR3 loop spans 15 amino acids. In germline, CDR1 is MNHEY, CDR2 SMNVEV (reference sequence). CDR3 in amino acids: CASSFGGGSYNEQFF. The CDR3 nucleotides read TGTGCCAGCAGTTTTGGGGGAGGCTCCTACAATGAGCAGTTCTTC.

This chain uses TRBV10-1 with TRBJ1-5, with 9 bases matching TRBD1. The CDR3 contains 20 residues. V was clipped by 0 bases and J by 5 bases; unmatched bases: 17. Germline CDR1 is WNHNN and CDR2 is SYGVQD (reference sequence). The CDR3 DNA follows: TGCGCCAGCAGTGAGTCGATCGGGACAGGGCGTTCGTATCGCGATCAGCCCCAGCATTTT. This codes for CASSESIGTGRSYRDQPQHF.

In its sample, this clone was seen a few times. The chain links TRBV2 to TRBJ1-2; the D gene is possibly TRBD1 (6 bases). CDR1 SNHLY and CDR2 FYNNEI come from the germline V gene. The CDR3 spans 14 residues. Trimming left V 6 bases short and J 8 bases short, with 19 bases between. The DNA of the CDR3 is TGTGCCAGCAGACCGGACAGCTGGATGGAAGGCTACACCTTC. Its protein product is CASRPDSWMEGYTF.

This clone occurred once. This chain connects TRBV4-3 to TRBJ1-4, with D unclear. V was cut by 1 base and J by 5 bases, with 17 bases left in between. Germline V gene data show CDR1 as LGHNA and CDR2 as YSLEER. The length of the CDR3 is 17 residues. In DNA form, the CDR3 reads TGCGCCAGCAGCCAAGCATTGTTTGGGCAGGACAATGAAAAACTGTTTTTT. It specifies CASSQALFGQDNEKLFF.

The V and J genes are TRBV6-5 and TRBJ2-1; tentatively, D is TRBD2 (6 bases). Germline V gives CDR1 MNHEY, CDR2 SVGAGI. This CDR3 spans 12 amino acids. V lost 7 bases and J lost 6, with 10 bases in between. The CDR3 nucleotides are TGTGCCAGCACCTACGGGGGCAATGAGCAGTTCTTC. Its protein is CASTYGGNEQFF.